This TCR beta chain was sequenced in a study of cytomegalovirus exposure and HLA in healthy donors. Study-wide results and caveats: Upon later analysis, TCR association rates were observed to vary by HLA locus, being highest for DRB1 and lowest for HLA-C. The authors later found HLA-associated TCR beta chains more clonally expanded than equally common others. Approximately 160 TCR beta chains were listed as cytomegalovirus-associated.

Despite likely unrecorded immune exposures, the donors were nominally healthy at the time of sampling. Germline V gives CDR1 MNHEY, CDR2 SMNVEV (reference sequence). The length of the CDR3 is 16 residues. With V trimmed by 3 bases and J by 5 bases, 6 bases remained unmatched. PCR used 60 Vbeta primers and 13 Jbeta primers. The table came from immunoSEQ multiplex PCR; TCRdb's copy has only in-frame clones and leaves some out. The sample holds 150,000 to 200,000 clones, 79% seen once. As regards this clone: Its antigen remains unknown.

Sequencing was performed on PBMCs. This rearrangement joins TRBV27 to TRBJ1-5; TRBD1 matches at 11 bases. The source of this sequence is a woman aged 25 to 45 in good health and CMV-seropositive. CDR3 amino acids: CASSLSGTGGYQPQHF. CDR3 nucleotide sequence: TGTGCCAGCAGTTTGTCCGGGACAGGGGGATATCAGCCCCAGCATTTT.